This T cell receptor beta chain comes out of a study of blood T cell repertoires in COVID-19. On the study more broadly: Acute-phase and convalescent COVID-19 samples originated in the United States, Italy and Spain. Sample material is recorded as cDNA or gDNA derived from T cells, B-cell-depleted T cells, or PBMCs.

Under the authors' procedure: Amplification of reference gene primers was used by the study to estimate nucleated cell counts. Produced via immunoSEQ multiplex PCR; TCRdb's table is partial and in-frame only. D and trimming come from the DNA, and the V and J calls and clone size come from that table. Of around 140,000 clones listed, approximately 89% were seen once; the top ten hold about 1.7%. Germline V gene data show CDR1 as LGHNT and CDR2 as FRNRAP. The CDR3 spans 16 residues. V shed 2 bases and J shed 0 bases, with 11 bases lying between them. The rearrangement uses TRBV12-5 and TRBJ2-1; D might be TRBD1 (5 bases). Sequenced: peripheral blood. The sequence was obtained from a woman aged 45-60 years with acute or convalescent COVID-19. CDR3 region: CASGLFRQGSYNEQFF. In DNA, the CDR3 is TGTGCTAGTGGTTTGTTTAGGCAGGGCTCCTACAATGAGCAGTTCTTC.